This T cell receptor (beta chain) was documented in a study of T cells in narcolepsy. Study in general: Donors had narcolepsy type 1 or type 2, or were healthy controls. The study's findings and limits: Reportedly, autoreactive clonotypes were serially detected in patients' blood but not controls'. Some memory CD4+ repertoires had no autoreactive clone sequences.

Sequencing was performed with immunoSEQ multiplex PCR; in TCRdb, only in-frame clones are kept and a portion is missing. Among about 27,000 clones, roughly 86% were seen once, and the ten largest hold around 1.1%. Germline CDR1 reads SGHAT; CDR2 reads FQNNGV. The ends lost 3 bases at V and 3 bases at J; junction bases unmatched: 6. CDR3 size: 16 residues. This clone appeared a single time. Its antigen is as yet unknown. The chain combines TRBV11-2 with TRBJ2-1; 9 positions agree with TRBD2. The source is a human donor with narcolepsy. The sequenced sample consisted of CD45RA- memory CD4+ T cells from PBMCs. DNA for the CDR3: TGTGCCAGCAGCTTGTTCAGCGGGGGGTTCTACAATGAGCAGTTCTTC. Translation: CASSLFSGGFYNEQFF. The full variable domain, completed using reference TRBV11-2 and TRBJ2-1, is EAGVAQSPRYKIIEKRQSVAFWCNPISGHATLYWYQQILGQGPKLLIQFQNNGVVDDSQLPKDRFSAERLKGVDSTLKIQPAKLEDSAVYLCASSLFSGGFYNEQFFGPGTRLTVL.